The rows below give T cell receptor beta chains drawn from one sample of a study of CD8 T cells in ankylosing spondylitis. In TCRdb, the 5' RACE reads were re-called with MiXCR into one record per CDR3 protein. The sample carries around 770,000 distinct CDR3 sequences, 12% recorded once. Sequenced sample: blood, either unsorted or a sorted T cell fraction (not recorded which). Source of these receptors: a male donor with ankylosing spondylitis. CDR3s include the opening cysteine and the closing phenylalanine or tryptophan. A D gene is named only where the DNA matches it firmly. Rows may omit the clone size; those that give it use once, few, many or a size class.

DNA,CDR3,D,size,V,J
TGTGCCAGCAGCGTAGGTTATGGGGGACTTTTCACCCTTAGCAATCAGCCCCAGCATTTT,CASSVGYGGLFTLSNQPQHF,-,few,TRBV9,TRBJ1-5
TGTGCCAGCAGAGGGGGCGTTGGCTATGGCTACACCTTC,CASRGGVGYGYTF,TRBD1,few,TRBV6-1,TRBJ1-2
TGTGCCAGCAGTAAGGGACAGGGGTTAAACAATGAGCAGTTCTTC,CASSKGQGLNNEQFF,TRBD1,-,TRBV28,TRBJ2-1
TGCAGTGCTAGCCCTGGACAGGGGTACACTGAAGCTTTCTTT,CSASPGQGYTEAFF,TRBD1,few,TRBV20-1,TRBJ1-1
TGTGCCAGCTCACCAAGACTAGCGGGAGCGGCAGATACGCAGTATTTT,CASSPRLAGAADTQYF,TRBD2,few,TRBV18,TRBJ2-3
TGTGCCAGCAGTCCGTGGGACGAAGAGACCCAGTACTTC,CASSPWDEETQYF,-,-,TRBV27,TRBJ2-5
TGTGCCAGCAGCCCACTGAAAAGCGGGTTCTACAATGAGCAGTTCTTC,CASSPLKSGFYNEQFF,-,many,TRBV6-2/TRBV6-3,TRBJ2-1
TGTGCCAGCAGCCAAGGGTCGGTCGCCGGGGAGCTGTTTTTT,CASSQGSVAGELFF,-,few,TRBV4-2,TRBJ2-2
TGCGCCAGCAGCCAAGACGGGGGGACCTACAATGAGCAGTTCTTC,CASSQDGGTYNEQFF,TRBD2,few,TRBV4-3,TRBJ2-1
TGCAGTGCTAGGACCGAAGGGGGCACAGATACGCAGTATTTT,CSARTEGGTDTQYF,-,few,TRBV20-1,TRBJ2-3
TGTGCCAGCAGCAACACCGGAGCCAACTACAATGAGCAGTTCTTC,CASSNTGANYNEQFF,-,-,TRBV5-5,TRBJ2-1
TGCGCCAGCAGCCCGGACAGTCCTTATAGCAATCAGCCCCAGCATTTT,CASSPDSPYSNQPQHF,-,few,TRBV5-1,TRBJ1-5
TGTGCCAGCTCACCATCTGGATCCTATTACAATGAGCAGTTCTTC,CASSPSGSYYNEQFF,-,few,TRBV18,TRBJ2-1
TGCAGTGCTAGAGATGACAGGGCAGACATTCAGTACTTC,CSARDDRADIQYF,TRBD1,many,TRBV20-1,TRBJ2-4
TGTGCCATCAGTGTGATGGAGGATGAGCAGTTCTTC,CAISVMEDEQFF,-,-,TRBV10-3,TRBJ2-1
TGTGCCAGCAGTTTGCCAGTAAATTCACCCCTCCACTTT,CASSLPVNSPLHF,-,-,TRBV28,TRBJ1-6
TGCGCCAGCAGCCAGTCCCACGGGACAGGTACCTACGAGCAGTACTTC,CASSQSHGTGTYEQYF,TRBD1,many,TRBV4-3,TRBJ2-7
TGTGCCAGCAGCTTAGTAGTATCCGAAGGAGAGCAGTACTTC,CASSLVVSEGEQYF,-,-,TRBV7-2,TRBJ2-7
TGCAGTGCTAGGTCCGGTCGAGACAGGGGGCACTTC,CSARSGRDRGHF,TRBD1,-,TRBV20-1,TRBJ2-4
TGCAGCGTTGCCGGGACATTAAACACTGAAGCTTTCTTT,CSVAGTLNTEAFF,-,few,TRBV29-1,TRBJ1-1
TGTGCCAGCAGCCCCGGGACTAGGGGAAAGGGGAGAACAGATACGCAGTATTTT,CASSPGTRGKGRTDTQYF,TRBD2,many,TRBV11-1,TRBJ2-3
TGTGCCATGCGTCTAACTCGGAACACTGAAGCTTTCTTT,CAMRLTRNTEAFF,-,few,TRBV6-5,TRBJ1-1
TGTGCTAGCAGCTATGGGACGAGAGAGACCCAGTACTTC,CASSYGTRETQYF,-,few,TRBV7-7,TRBJ2-5
TGTGCCAGCAGTTTACTGAGGGCTCTTAGCAATGAGCAGTTCTTC,CASSLLRALSNEQFF,-,few,TRBV28,TRBJ2-1
TGCAGTGCGGGCCGTAATGAGCAGTTCTTC,CSAGRNEQFF,-,few,TRBV20-1,TRBJ2-1
TGTGCCAGCAGCTTAAGTAGGGGAGCTGAAGCTTTCTTT,CASSLSRGAEAFF,-,few,TRBV7-3,TRBJ1-1
TGTGCCAGCAGGGCTACCGGGACTAACTTGTTTTTT,CASRATGTNLFF,-,few,TRBV2,TRBJ1-4
TGTGCCAGCAGAAGTGGCTACCCCGTAGGGAATGAGCAGTTCTTC,CASRSGYPVGNEQFF,-,-,TRBV6-2/TRBV6-3,TRBJ2-1
TGCGCCAGCAGCCCCGATATATACGAGCAGTACTTC,CASSPDIYEQYF,-,-,TRBV5-1,TRBJ2-7
TGCGCCAGCAGCCAAGAATGGGGCTCCTACGAGCAGTACTTC,CASSQEWGSYEQYF,-,few,TRBV4-3,TRBJ2-7
TGTGCCAGCAGTTCCAACGGGGTTTCCGAGCAGTACTTC,CASSSNGVSEQYF,-,-,TRBV7-2,TRBJ2-7
TGTGCCAGCAGCCTGGGTTTTAACTACGAGCAGTACTTC,CASSLGFNYEQYF,-,-,TRBV3-1,TRBJ2-7
TGTGCCAGCAGCGGGAGCAATACCTACGAGCAGTACTTC,CASSGSNTYEQYF,-,-,TRBV7-2,TRBJ2-7
TGTGCCAGCAGCTTAAATCGGCTAGCGGGAGAGACCCAGTACTTC,CASSLNRLAGETQYF,TRBD2,few,TRBV7-9,TRBJ2-5
TGTGCCATCAGTGAGTCTTGGAACGGTGCTAGCACAGATACGCAGTATTTT,CAISESWNGASTDTQYF,-,many,TRBV10-3,TRBJ2-3
TGCAGTCGTAGCGCGGGGGTCGGGCAGTACTTC,CSRSAGVGQYF,TRBD2,-,TRBV20-1,TRBJ2-7
TGTGCCAGCAGACCCCGGCGGGGACGGAACACTGAAGCTTTCTTT,CASRPRRGRNTEAFF,-,many,TRBV28,TRBJ1-1
TGTGCCAGCGGGCCTAGCGGAGGGGAGACCCAGTACTTC,CASGPSGGETQYF,TRBD2,-,TRBV2,TRBJ2-5
TGTGCCAGCAGTTTCGCTACCAACCTTTTTGGCTACACCTTC,CASSFATNLFGYTF,-,few,TRBV12-3/TRBV12-4,TRBJ1-2
TGTGCCAGCAGCTCCGGGGCGGGCTCCTACAATGAGCAGTTCTTC,CASSSGAGSYNEQFF,-,-,TRBV11-2,TRBJ2-1
TGTGCCAGCAGTTCGGTTCGAAGGGCCCTAGCCAACGTCCTGACTTTC,CASSSVRRALANVLTF,-,few,TRBV28,TRBJ2-6
TGTGCCAGCAGTTTGGTGGGGCAGGTTATTAACTATGGCTACACCTTC,CASSLVGQVINYGYTF,-,few,TRBV28,TRBJ1-2
TGCGCCAGCAGAAGGGCCAGAGGGGAGACCCAGTACTTC,CASRRARGETQYF,-,many,TRBV4-1,TRBJ2-5
TGCGCCAGCAGCTTGGATGCAGGGGGATTCTACGAGCAGTACTTC,CASSLDAGGFYEQYF,TRBD1,many,TRBV5-1,TRBJ2-7
TGTGCCAGCAGCGGACTTTCGGGGGTGCCAACTAATGAAAAACTGTTTTTT,CASSGLSGVPTNEKLFF,-,-,TRBV6-1,TRBJ1-4
TGTGCCAGCACCACAGCGACAGGGGTTGAGACCCAGTACTTC,CASTTATGVETQYF,TRBD1,few,TRBV18,TRBJ2-5
TGCAGTGCTACGGGACTAGCGGGAGGAAGTGAGCAGTTCTTC,CSATGLAGGSEQFF,TRBD2,-,TRBV20-1,TRBJ2-1
TGCAGTGCTAGAGATACGGGACAGTTAGAAGATACGCAGTATTTT,CSARDTGQLEDTQYF,TRBD1,few,TRBV20-1,TRBJ2-3
TGCAGTGCTACCGGGGATAATGAAAAACTGTTTTTT,CSATGDNEKLFF,-,few,TRBV20-1,TRBJ1-4
TGCAGTGCTGAGGGACTAGCGGGAGGAAATGAGCAGTTCTTC,CSAEGLAGGNEQFF,TRBD2,-,TRBV20-1,TRBJ2-1
TGCGCCAGCAGCCAAGTGGCAGGGGGAGGTTTGGAGACCCAGTACTTC,CASSQVAGGGLETQYF,-,-,TRBV4-1,TRBJ2-5
TGTGCCAGCAGCCGGTCCCTGAGGGGGCAATATGGCTACACCTTC,CASSRSLRGQYGYTF,TRBD1,few,TRBV6-1,TRBJ1-2
TGTGCCAGCAGTCTCGGACAGGCCAACTCCTACGAGCAGTACTTC,CASSLGQANSYEQYF,TRBD1,-,TRBV11-1,TRBJ2-7